The 11 T cell receptor beta chains below all came from one sample that was sequenced in a study of Graves' ophthalmopathy and Graves' hyperthyroidism. Amplified material comprised TCR beta CDR3 regions derived from RNA transcripts. The first-round RT-PCR employed HTBI primers together with the Qiagen OneStep RT-PCR kit. A multiplex PCR was then performed as the second round. TCRdb independently ran MiXCR on the multiplex PCR reads; one entry per CDR3 protein. Seen here are around 1,000,000 distinct CDR3 sequences, 35% to 40% observed once, and the top ten hold roughly 11%. The material sequenced was peripheral blood or thyroid tissue (not recorded which). The receptors were gathered from an adult man with Graves' hyperthyroidism.

This clonotype occurred many times. The V and J genes are TRBV7-8 and TRBJ2-7, with D unclear. Germline-derived CDR1 and CDR2 are SGHVS and FQNEAQ. The CDR3 length is 13 residues. Trimming pared 6 bases from V and 0 bases from J, leaving 9 bases between. CDR3 bases: TGTGCCAGCAGTTTATTTAGCTCCTACGAGCAGTACTTC. Translation gives CASSLFSSYEQYF.

J is TRBJ2-7 and V is TRBV7-8; 8 nucleotides line up with TRBD2. The CDR3 has 17 residues. With V trimmed by 6 bases and J by 0 bases, 13 bases remained unmatched. Germline CDR1 and CDR2: SGHVS and FQNEAQ. Written as DNA, the CDR3 is TGTGCCAGCAGTATCACTAGCGGCCCCCTGAGCTCCTACGAGCAGTACTTC. Its protein product is CASSITSGPLSSYEQYF.

A note on this clonotype: Here the CDR3 omits its conserved ending phenylalanine or tryptophan, so a read error is the likely source. The DNA is left out, because the CDR3 cannot be placed on it with certainty; the CDR3 is given as TCRdb lists it. The chain uses TRBV7-3 and TRBJ1-4. Germline CDR1 reads SGHTA; CDR2 reads FQGTGA. The CDR3 is 10 amino acids long, termini counted. This CDR3 reads CASSFGDYAY.

On this clonotype: Since a much larger clone is just one base distant, this may be a read error. The chain joins TRBV7-6 to TRBJ1-2, with D maybe TRBD1 (6 bases). Germline CDR1 is SGHVS and CDR2 is FNYEAQ. Trimming cost V 5 bases and J 0 bases, with 19 bases left between them. This CDR3 has 17 residues. CDR3 residues: CASSMGGWGRANYGYTF. CDR3 coding DNA: TGTGCCAGCAGCATGGGGGGCTGGGGAAGAGCTAACTATGGCTACACCTTC.

This clonotype was observed a handful of times. The J gene is TRBJ2-5, the V gene TRBV12-3 or TRBV12-4; a possible D gene is TRBD2 (5 bases). V gave up 5 bases and J gave up 5 bases, with 18 bases separating them. This CDR3 comprises 15 residues. CDR3 in amino acids: CASSRFGDRVETQYF. CDR3 coding DNA: TGTGCCAGCAGTCGATTCGGGGATAGGGTCGAGACCCAGTACTTC.

V is TRBV20-1 and J is TRBJ2-7; the match to TRBD1 covers 7 bases. Per the germline V gene, CDR1 is DFQATT and CDR2 is SNEGSKA (reference sequence). The CDR3 is made up of 14 amino acids. Unmatched junction bases numbered 10, after V lost 5 bases and J lost 3 bases. As DNA, the CDR3 is TGCAGTGCTCGAGCAGGGGACAGTTACTACGAGCAGTACTTC. Translation: CSARAGDSYYEQYF.

To note about this clonotype: The junction does not match germline at one end; this may be a read error. The rearrangement links TRBV7-3 to TRBJ1-1; tentatively, D is TRBD1 (5 bases). Germline CDR1 SGHTA, CDR2 FQGTGA. The CDR3 is 16 amino acids. CDR3 sequence reads: CTSALEEGSGHTEAFF. DNA for the CDR3: TGTACCAGCGCTCTCGAGGAGGGGTCCGGGCACACTGAAGCCTTCTTT. Using reference TRBV7-3 and TRBJ1-1 for the parts outside the CDR3, the full variable domain is GAGVSQTPSNKVTEKGKYVELRCDPISGHTALYWYRQSLGQGPEFLIYFQGTGAADDSGLPNDRFFAVRPEGSVSTLKIQRTERGDSAVYLCTSALEEGSGHTEAFFGQGTRLTVV.

The CDR3 sequence: CSASRRGTFYEQYF. As DNA, the CDR3 is TGCAGTGCTAGCAGGAGGGGGACATTCTACGAGCAGTACTTC. This rearrangement joins TRBV20-1 to TRBJ2-7; D could derive from TRBD1 or TRBD2 (6 bases each). CDR3 length: 14 residues. The ends were cut back, 3 bases at V and 3 bases at J, with 15 bases in the middle. The V gene's germline CDR1 is DFQATT and CDR2 SNEGSKA (reference sequence).

A few counts support this clonotype. The chain recombines TRBV20-1 with TRBJ2-7; 8 positions agree with TRBD1. J gave up 4 bases and V 3 bases, and 8 bases lay outside the gene matches. This CDR3 comprises 14 residues. In germline, CDR1 is DFQATT, CDR2 SNEGSKA (reference sequence). This CDR3 reads CSASGDRNSYEQYF. CDR3 nucleotides: TGCAGTGCTAGTGGGGACAGGAATTCATACGAGCAGTACTTC.

The gene calls are TRBV10-2 and TRBJ1-3, with D unresolved. The germline V gene encodes CDR1 WSHSY and CDR2 SAAADI. V dropped 2 bases and J dropped 4 bases, with 9 bases sitting between them. The CDR3 is 14 residues long. CDR3 protein: CASSEPGDGNTIYF. The CDR3 DNA reads as TGCGCCAGCAGTGAGCCGGGCGACGGAAACACCATATATTTT.

This clonotype has more than one count but fewer than ten. The chain is built from TRBV2 and TRBJ2-1, with 7 bases fitting TRBD2. Germline loops: CDR1 SNHLY, CDR2 FYNNEI. J was trimmed by 8 bases and V by 8 bases; bases with no gene match: 12. The CDR3 runs 14 residues. CDR3 loop: CASSAWTSLDEQFF. In nucleotides, the CDR3 is TGTGCCAGCTCTGCTTGGACTAGTCTCGATGAGCAGTTCTTC.